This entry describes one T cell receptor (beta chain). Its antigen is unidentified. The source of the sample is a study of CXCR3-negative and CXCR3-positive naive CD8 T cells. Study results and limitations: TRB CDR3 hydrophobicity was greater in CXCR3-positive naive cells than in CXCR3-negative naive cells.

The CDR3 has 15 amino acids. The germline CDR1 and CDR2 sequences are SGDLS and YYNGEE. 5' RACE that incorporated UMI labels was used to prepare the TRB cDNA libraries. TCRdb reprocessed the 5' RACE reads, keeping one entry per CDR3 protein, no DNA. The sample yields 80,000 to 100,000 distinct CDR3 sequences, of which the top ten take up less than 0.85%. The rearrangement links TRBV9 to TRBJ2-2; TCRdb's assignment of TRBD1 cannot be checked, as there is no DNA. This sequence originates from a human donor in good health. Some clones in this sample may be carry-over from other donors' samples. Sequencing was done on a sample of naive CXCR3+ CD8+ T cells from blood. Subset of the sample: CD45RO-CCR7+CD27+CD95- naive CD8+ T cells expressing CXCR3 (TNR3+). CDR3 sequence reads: CASSPKDWDTGELFF.